The rows below give T cell receptor beta chains drawn from one sample of a study of T cell responses to AZD1222 COVID-19 vaccine. Clones were read by immunoSEQ multiplex PCR, and TCRdb kept only the in-frame ones, dropping some. The sample holds under 150,000 clones, about 92% seen once. Here the sequenced sample was peripheral blood, taken on day 0 of AZD1222 vaccination. Source of these receptors: an adult in good health. Both conserved end residues are part of each CDR3. The D gene is left open where the match is weak. Not every row has a clone size; where given, it reads once, few, many or a size class.

>-|TRBJ2-7|-|TRBV4-3
TGCGCCAGCAGCCAAGGTCCGGGAATAAACTACGAGCAGTACTTC
CASSQGPGINYEQYF
>-|TRBJ1-1|-|TRBV18
TGTGCCAGCTCACCTCGGGAGGGCACTGAAGCTTTCTTT
CASSPREGTEAFF
>few|TRBJ2-1|TRBD1|TRBV6-2/TRBV6-3
TGTGCCAGCAGTTACTCGATACAGGGGGCGTTGGACAATGAGCAGTTCTTC
CASSYSIQGALDNEQFF
>-|TRBJ1-2|TRBD1|TRBV27
TGTGCCAGCAGTTGGGCCAGGGGGGGCGGCTACACCTTC
CASSWARGGGYTF
>-|TRBJ1-2|-|TRBV5-1
TGCGCCAGCAGCTTGGAGGCAGTAGGCGGCTACACCTTC
CASSLEAVGGYTF
>-|TRBJ1-2|-|TRBV6-1
TGTGCCAGCAGTGAAGCAATCAGGCGTAACTATGGCTACACCTTC
CASSEAIRRNYGYTF
>-|TRBJ1-6|-|TRBV19
TGTGCCAGTAGCCAGCTTAGGAGCGGACAGTATAATTCACCCCTCCACTTT
CASSQLRSGQYNSPLHF
>-|TRBJ2-1|TRBD2|TRBV7-3
TGTGCCAGCAGCTTACGGGGGGGCGATGAGCAGTTCTTC
CASSLRGGDEQFF
>-|TRBJ2-2|-|TRBV29-1
TGCAGCGTTGGAGGGCAGGGCGGAACCGGGGAGCTGTTTTTT
CSVGGQGGTGELFF
>once|TRBJ2-7|TRBD1|TRBV7-9
TGTGCCAGCAGCTTAGCGGTTTCCGGGACAGGGGACTCCTACGAGCAGTACTTC
CASSLAVSGTGDSYEQYF
>-|TRBJ1-2|-|TRBV19
TGTGCCAGCGAGGTCAACTATGGCTACACCTTC
CASEVNYGYTF
>-|TRBJ1-2|-|TRBV9
TGTGCCAGCAGCGATAACAGGGCGAACTATGGCTACACCTTC
CASSDNRANYGYTF
>-|TRBJ1-3|-|TRBV9
TGTGCCAGCAGCGTAGGTACCCTAAACACCATATATTTT
CASSVGTLNTIYF
>-|TRBJ2-1|TRBD1|TRBV5-5
TGTGCCAGCAGCCCCCCAACAGGGGATGAGCAGTTCTTC
CASSPPTGDEQFF
>-|TRBJ2-7|TRBD1|TRBV11-1
TGTGCCAGCAGCTCGGGGACAGGGGGCCCCTACGAGCAGTACTTC
CASSSGTGGPYEQYF
>-|TRBJ1-6|TRBD1|TRBV6-2/TRBV6-3
TGTGCCAGCAGTTACTCGGGATTTGAAGGGGGCTGGAATAATTCACCCCTCCACTTT
CASSYSGFEGGWNNSPLHF
>-|TRBJ2-7|-|TRBV3-1/TRBV3-2
TGTGCCAGCAGCCAAGGACCAGGTGTGGGCTACGAGCAGTACTTC
CASSQGPGVGYEQYF
>once|TRBJ1-2|-|TRBV2
TGTGCCAGCAGTTATTTTAAGGGCTACACCTTC
CASSYFKGYTF
>-|TRBJ2-5|-|TRBV4-3
TGCGCCAGCAGCCAAGAAGGGGAGACCCAGTACTTC
CASSQEGETQYF
>-|TRBJ2-2|TRBD2|TRBV5-4
TGTGCCAGCAGCCCTGGGACTAGAGGTCGTACCGGGGAGCTGTTTTTT
CASSPGTRGRTGELFF
>-|TRBJ2-5|TRBD2|TRBV5-8
TGTGCCAGCAGCTCCCAGCGGGGTTACCAAGAGACCCAGTACTTC
CASSSQRGYQETQYF
>-|TRBJ1-2|TRBD1|TRBV18
TGTGCCAGCTCGCCCGACAGGGGTGACTATGGCTACACCTTC
CASSPDRGDYGYTF
>-|TRBJ2-1|TRBD2|TRBV12-3/TRBV12-4
TGTGCCAGCAGTTTCCGACTAGCCTATGAGCAGTTCTTC
CASSFRLAYEQFF
>-|TRBJ2-7|-|TRBV7-9
TGTGCCAGCAGCTTCGGGACACCTTACGAGCAGTACTTC
CASSFGTPYEQYF
>-|TRBJ2-7|TRBD2|TRBV7-2
TGTGCCAGCAGCTTAGATGGGGGGGCCTACGAGCAGTACTTC
CASSLDGGAYEQYF
>-|TRBJ1-1|TRBD1|TRBV10-3
TGTGCCATCAAACTCGACAGGGGGGCCACTGAAGCTTTCTTT
CAIKLDRGATEAFF
>-|TRBJ1-2|TRBD1|TRBV10-3
TGTGCCATCAGTGATTGGGACAGGGAGGACTATGGCTACACCTTC
CAISDWDREDYGYTF
>-|TRBJ2-4|TRBD2|TRBV19
TGTGCCAGTAGTCCCCAGGGACTAGCGGGAGGAAAAAACATTCAGTACTTC
CASSPQGLAGGKNIQYF
>-|TRBJ1-3|-|TRBV7-6
TGTGCCAGCAGCTTAGCCCTCGGTTCTGGAAACACCATATATTTT
CASSLALGSGNTIYF
>-|TRBJ1-2|-|TRBV4-1
TGCGCCAGCAGCCTAGGGGGGGATGGCCCCTATGGCTACACCTTC
CASSLGGDGPYGYTF
>-|TRBJ2-6|-|TRBV12-5
TGTGCTAGTGGTTTGCCGGAAAGCGTCCTGACTTTC
CASGLPESVLTF
>-|TRBJ2-7|-|TRBV6-1
TGTGCCAGCAGTGAATTAGTGGAGTCCTACGAGCAGTACTTC
CASSELVESYEQYF
>once|TRBJ1-6|-|TRBV6-1
TGTGCCAGCAGTGAAGATTCAGCTTATAATTCACCCCTCCACTTT
CASSEDSAYNSPLHF
>-|TRBJ2-1|-|TRBV10-3
TGTGCCATCAGTGAGGCAAGGGTTGGGGGCGGTTTGAATGAGCAGTTCTTC
CAISEARVGGGLNEQFF
>-|TRBJ2-3|TRBD1|TRBV25-1
TGTGCCAGCAGTGCATCGGGACAGGGGACAGATACGCAGTATTTT
CASSASGQGTDTQYF
>-|TRBJ1-1|-|TRBV7-9
TGTGCCAGCAGCTTATTCGGGTCAGTGAGCACTGAAGCTTTCTTT
CASSLFGSVSTEAFF
>-|TRBJ2-5|TRBD2|TRBV6-5
TGTGCCAGCAGACAGCCGGGGGGACAAGAGACCCAGTACTTC
CASRQPGGQETQYF
>-|TRBJ2-1|-|TRBV4-3
TGCGCCAGCAGCCAAGATCTTTTCGGGGGGCCAGACAATGAGCAGTTCTTC
CASSQDLFGGPDNEQFF
>-|TRBJ1-4|-|TRBV5-6
TGTGCCAGCAGCTTGAGGGCAGGGTTCGGGACTAATGAAAAACTGTTTTTT
CASSLRAGFGTNEKLFF
>-|TRBJ1-3|-|TRBV6-6
TGTGCCAGCAGACTTACGGGGGTACTCTCTGGAAACACCATATATTTT
CASRLTGVLSGNTIYF
>-|TRBJ2-5|TRBD1|TRBV5-1
TGCGCCAGCAGCCGCGGACAGGGGGCCTCAAGTTACCGAGAGACCCAGTACTTC
CASSRGQGASSYRETQYF
>once|TRBJ1-1|-|TRBV5-1
TGCGCCAGCAGCGGGGACAATGTGAACACTGAAGCTTTCTTT
CASSGDNVNTEAFF
>-|TRBJ1-1|-|TRBV5-4
TGTGCCAGCAGCTTGGACCTGGGAAGGGCTGAAGCTTTCTTT
CASSLDLGRAEAFF
>-|TRBJ2-1|-|TRBV5-4
TGTGCCAGCAGTAATATAGCGAGCCACAATGAGCAGTTCTTC
CASSNIASHNEQFF
>-|TRBJ1-5|TRBD1|TRBV7-9
TGTGCCAGCAGCTTAGGGCAGGGGGCGAGCAGCAATCAGCCCCAGCATTTT
CASSLGQGASSNQPQHF
>-|TRBJ1-5|TRBD1|TRBV2
TGTGCCAGCACGCTGGAGAGGGACAGGGGATTTAATCAGCCCCAGCATTTT
CASTLERDRGFNQPQHF
>-|TRBJ1-5|-|TRBV6-1
TGTGCCAGCAGTGAAGAAGGACAGCGTCCCAATCAGCCCCAGCATTTT
CASSEEGQRPNQPQHF
>-|TRBJ2-3|-|TRBV19
TGTGCCAGTACCCAAGGGACCCGGGAGGATACGCAGTATTTT
CASTQGTREDTQYF
>-|TRBJ2-7|TRBD2|TRBV7-2
TGTGCCAGCACCCGGGGGGGGATGGGATACGAGCAGTACTTC
CASTRGGMGYEQYF
>once|TRBJ2-3|TRBD2|TRBV7-2
TGTGCCAGCAGCAAGGGGCCAGCGGGAGGGCCGGTTGATACGCAGTATTTT
CASSKGPAGGPVDTQYF
>-|TRBJ2-5|TRBD1|TRBV5-1
TGCGCCAGCAGCCCTGACAGGGTAAAAGAGACCCAGTACTTC
CASSPDRVKETQYF
>-|TRBJ1-3|-|TRBV21-1
TGTGCCAGCTGTCGGGGTCGGGGAGGAAACACCATATATTTT
CASCRGRGGNTIYF
>-|TRBJ2-7|-|TRBV5-1
TGCGCCAGCAGCTTGGATCCGGGGGACTACGAGCAGTACTTC
CASSLDPGDYEQYF
>-|TRBJ2-1|-|TRBV11-2
TGTGCCAGCAGCTCTATGAGTAGCTTCCCCTACAATGAGCAGTTCTTC
CASSSMSSFPYNEQFF
>few|TRBJ2-2|-|TRBV5-1
TGCGCCAGCAGCTTGGGACAGAACACCGGGGAGCTGTTTTTT
CASSLGQNTGELFF
>-|TRBJ1-1|TRBD1|TRBV5-1
TGCGCCAGCAGCCCGCCCCTAACAGGGGGCACTGAAGCTTTCTTT
CASSPPLTGGTEAFF
>-|TRBJ1-1|-|TRBV27
TGTGCCAGCAGTTTAGGGGGGGACACTGAAGCTTTCTTT
CASSLGGDTEAFF
>-|TRBJ2-7|TRBD1|TRBV5-1
TGCGCCAGCACATTCGACAGGGGGCCTCTCTACGAGCAGTACTTC
CASTFDRGPLYEQYF
>-|TRBJ2-3|-|TRBV7-3
TGTGCCAGCAGCGCTAACCGAGGGGATACGCAGTATTTT
CASSANRGDTQYF
>-|TRBJ1-1|-|TRBV7-2
TGTGCCAGCTCCCGACTGGGGTACGCCACTGAAGCTTTCTTT
CASSRLGYATEAFF